What follows are 27 T cell receptor beta chains derived from one specimen sequenced in a study of T cells in Graves' hyperthyroidism and ophthalmopathy. RNA transcripts gave rise to amplified TCR beta CDR3 regions. The HTBI primer set was used in a first-round RT-PCR of the TCR CDR3. One entry per CDR3 protein results from TCRdb running MiXCR on the multiplex PCR reads. The data contain some 250,000 distinct CDR3 sequences, roughly 15% of them singletons. What was sequenced was blood. The receptors were gathered from a woman in her 40s with Graves' hyperthyroidism that later progressed to Graves' ophthalmopathy.

The genes are TRBV5-1 and TRBJ2-3; D is unresolved. Trimming left V 4 bases short and J 0 bases short, with 12 bases between. Germline V gives CDR1 SGHRS, CDR2 YFSETQ. CDR3 length: 15 residues. The CDR3 DNA reads as TGCGCCAGCAGCCGTATGGCGGCTAGCACAGATACGCAGTATTTT. Translating it yields CASSRMAASTDTQYF.

This chain uses TRBV19 with TRBJ2-2, with D hard to call. Deletions cut 3 bases from V and 1 base from J, with 9 bases between. Germline V CDR1 and CDR2: LNHDA, SQIVND (reference sequence). The CDR3 extends over 15 amino acids. CDR3 residues: CASSMRHLNTGELFF. The CDR3 nucleotides read TGTGCCAGTAGTATGAGGCACCTGAACACCGGGGAGCTGTTTTTT.

In DNA form, the CDR3 reads TGTGCCAGCAGTTTAATACAGGCCCCGGTCGAAAATGAGCAGTTCTTC. Amino acids: CASSLIQAPVENEQFF. This chain links TRBV27 with TRBJ2-1, with a possible D match to TRBD1 (5 bases). The germline CDR1 and CDR2 sequences are MNHEY and SMNVEV (reference sequence). Trimming took 2 bases from V and 7 from J, leaving 18 bases between them. The CDR3 has 16 amino acids.

Ten or more counts support this clonotype. The V gene is TRBV11-2, the J gene TRBJ2-1; 7 bases are shared with TRBD2. CDR1 and CDR2 from the germline V gene are SGHAT and FQNNGV. V lost 1 base and J lost 9; bases outside the gene matches: 3. The CDR3 consists of 13 residues. The CDR3 DNA follows: TGTGCCAGCAGCTTAGGGAGGGAGGGTGAGCAGTTCTTC. The encoded protein is CASSLGREGEQFF.

This clonotype was seen ten or more times. The J gene is TRBJ2-5, the V gene TRBV10-2, with 9 nucleotides matching TRBD1. The CDR3 sequence is 15 residues long. CDR1 and CDR2 (germline): WSHSY, SAAADI. The ends lost 6 bases at V and 2 bases at J; junction bases unmatched: 7. For the CDR3, the DNA is TGCGCCAGCAGGGAACAGGGGGCTCTTCAAGAGACCCAGTACTTC. Translation gives CASREQGALQETQYF.

This clonotype was seen repeatedly, ten times or more. V is TRBV28 and J is TRBJ2-5, with TRBD1 identical over 10 bases. The CDR3 length is 14 residues. The junction had 8 bases not matched to a gene; V was cut back by 8 bases and J by 5 bases. The germline gives CDR1 MDHEN, CDR2 SYDVKM. CDR3 in amino acids: CASSGQGPLETQYF. The CDR3 DNA is TGTGCCAGCTCGGGACAGGGGCCTTTGGAGACCCAGTACTTC.

The CDR3 coding sequence is TGTGCCAGCAGCGGAGACTTCAGCTCCTACAATGAGCAGTTCTTC. Translation gives CASSGDFSSYNEQFF. The rearrangement uses TRBV2 and TRBJ2-1; D is ambiguous. CDR1 is SNHLY and CDR2 is FYNNEI in the germline V gene. The ends were cut back, 6 bases at V and 0 bases at J, with 12 bases in the middle. The CDR3 length is 15 residues. Variable domain in full (rest from reference TRBV2 and TRBJ2-1): EPEVTQTPSHQVTQMGQEVILRCVPISNHLYFYWYRQILGQKVEFLVSFYNNEISEKSEIFDDQFSVERPDGSNFTLKIRSTKLEDSAMYFCASSGDFSSYNEQFFGPGTRLTVL.

Note on this clonotype: A much larger clone sits a single nucleotide away, making a read error possible. The gene calls are TRBV5-1 and TRBJ1-1, with 9 bases lining up with TRBD1. The CDR3 is 17 residues long. Germline-derived CDR1 and CDR2 are SGHRS and YFSETQ. The CDR3 DNA reads as TGCGCCAGCAGCTCCCGATGGGGGACAGGGATGAACACTGAAGTTTTCTTT. It translates to CASSSRWGTGMNTEVFF. Variable domain in full (rest from reference TRBV5-1 and TRBJ1-1): KAGVTQTPRYLIKTRGQQVTLSCSPISGHRSVSWYQQTPGQGLQFLFEYFSETQRNKGNFPGRFSGRQFSNSRSEMNVSTLELGDSALYLCASSSRWGTGMNTEVFFGQGTRLTVV.

This clonotype was counted ten times or more. The V and J genes are TRBV18 and TRBJ2-1, with 7 bases that match TRBD1. The CDR3 loop spans 16 amino acids. Germline CDR1 and CDR2: KGHSH and LQKENI. With 4 bases clipped from V and 5 bases from J, the junction kept 11 bases outside the gene matches. CDR3 residues: CASSRFYRDRNNEQFF. The DNA for the CDR3 is TGTGCCAGCTCACGCTTCTACCGGGACAGAAACAATGAGCAGTTCTTC. Together with reference TRBV18 and TRBJ2-1, the CDR3 gives the full variable domain: NAGVMQNPRHLVRRRGQEARLRCSPMKGHSHVYWYRQLPEEGLKFMVYLQKENIIDESGMPKERFSAEFPKEGPSILRIQQVVRGDSAAYFCASSRFYRDRNNEQFFGPGTRLTVL.

Many counts were recorded for this clonotype. The chain is built from TRBV20-1 and TRBJ1-1, with D maybe TRBD1 (6 bases). Trimming removed 2 bases at V and 0 bases at J, with 22 bases between. The germline V gene encodes CDR1 DFQATT and CDR2 SNEGSKA (reference sequence). The CDR3 sequence is 18 residues long. The CDR3 is CSARYRAQPQQLNTEAFF. CDR3 nucleotide sequence: TGCAGTGCTAGATACAGGGCCCAGCCCCAGCAATTGAACACTGAAGCTTTCTTT.

The table lists this clonotype with a few counts. V is TRBV11-2 and J is TRBJ2-6, with TRBD1 matching over 11 bases. There are 21 residues in the CDR3. Per the germline V gene, CDR1 is SGHAT and CDR2 is FQNNGV. The junction had 16 bases not matched to a gene; V was cut back by 6 bases and J by 0 bases. The CDR3 coding sequence is TGTGCCAGCAGAACCGGGACAGGGGGTTGGTCTACAAGCTCTGGGGCCAACGTCCTGACTTTC. Its translation is CASRTGTGGWSTSSGANVLTF. The complete variable domain, with remaining parts taken from reference TRBV11-2 and TRBJ2-6, reads EAGVAQSPRYKIIEKRQSVAFWCNPISGHATLYWYQQILGQGPKLLIQFQNNGVVDDSQLPKDRFSAERLKGVDSTLKIQPAKLEDSAVYLCASRTGTGGWSTSSGANVLTFGAGSRLTVL.

Ten or more counts support this clonotype. This chain connects TRBV13 to TRBJ2-7, with unresolved D. CDR3 length: 14 amino acids. The germline gives CDR1 PRHDT, CDR2 FYEKMQ (reference sequence). V lost 6 bases and J 5 bases, leaving 17 bases between the germline ends. CDR3 in DNA: TGTGCCAGCAGTCGTACGGAAGCCAACCACGAGCAGTACTTC. It encodes CASSRTEANHEQYF.

This clonotype was seen repeatedly, ten times or more. V is TRBV27 and J is TRBJ2-7; 7 positions match TRBD1. This CDR3 has 14 amino acids. CDR1 MNHEY and CDR2 SMNVEV come from the germline V gene (reference sequence). With V trimmed by 3 bases and J by 8 bases, 10 bases remained unmatched. The CDR3 DNA follows: TGTGCCAGCAGTTTTCAAGGCAGGGGGTCTAAGCAGTACTTC. Amino acids: CASSFQGRGSKQYF.

With respect to this clonotype: This clone may be a read error of a much larger clone one base away. The CDR3 does not close with the conserved phenylalanine or tryptophan, likely indicating a read error. The chain combines TRBV7-6 with TRBJ1-4, with a tentative D call TRBD1 (6 bases). CDR1 is SGHVS, CDR2 FNYEAQ, per germline. The length of the CDR3 is 15 residues. Trimming shortened V by 4 bases and J by 6 bases, and 15 bases separated the two germline ends. CDR3: CASSWTGTPYEKLFL. The CDR3 region has the DNA TGTGCCAGCAGCTGGACCGGGACACCCTATGAAAAACTGTTTTTA.

Regarding this clonotype: A much larger clone differs by one base, so this may be a read error. V and J are TRBV28 and TRBJ2-1; D remains unclear. The CDR3 has 15 residues. From germline, CDR1 is MDHEN and CDR2 SYDVKM. For the CDR3, the DNA is TGTGCCGGCAGTTCCCCCGCCATGGGTTACAATGAGCAGTTCTTC. It codes for CAGSSPAMGYNEQFF.

The table lists this clonotype with many counts. The V gene is TRBV6-5, the J gene TRBJ2-7, with TRBD2 matching over 12 bases. With V trimmed by 0 bases and J by 5 bases, 8 bases remained unmatched. CDR3 length: 17 residues. Germline assignment: CDR1 MNHEY and CDR2 SVGAGI. The CDR3 coding sequence is TGTGCCAGCAGTTACTCTCTTCGACTAGCGGGAGATGACGAGCAGTACTTC. Translating it yields CASSYSLRLAGDDEQYF.

This clonotype was detected a few times. The chain combines TRBV9 with TRBJ2-2; 9 positions match TRBD2. The V segment lost 3 bases and the J segment 0 bases; nucleotides outside the gene matches: 6. The length of the CDR3 is 17 residues. CDR1 and CDR2 (germline): SGDLS, YYNGEE. DNA for the CDR3: TGTGCCAGCAGCGCCTTAGCGGGAGTTTCGAACACCGGGGAGCTGTTTTTT. Amino acid sequence: CASSALAGVSNTGELFF.

Worth noting for this clonotype: With a much larger clone just one base away, this may be a read error. The final CDR3 position lacks the conserved phenylalanine or tryptophan, pointing to a likely read error. The chain combines TRBV10-2 with TRBJ2-2; D is unclear. CDR1 is WSHSY and CDR2 is SAAADI in the germline V gene. This CDR3 comprises 14 residues. V was trimmed by 7 bases and J by 1 base, leaving 10 bases between them. The CDR3, as DNA: TGCGCCAGCACGAACGTAAAGAACACCGGGGAGCTGTTTTAT. It specifies CASTNVKNTGELFY.

Ten or more counts support this clonotype. The chain combines TRBV7-8 with TRBJ2-7; D may be TRBD2 (6 bases). Trimming took 2 bases from V and 6 from J, leaving 8 bases between them. Germline-derived CDR1 and CDR2 are SGHVS and FQNEAQ. This CDR3 is built from 12 residues. The CDR3 DNA sequence: TGTGCCAGCAGCTTATCGGGGGTCGAGCAGTACTTC. It translates to CASSLSGVEQYF.

This clonotype occurred many times. This chain uses TRBV7-9 with TRBJ2-5; 7 bases fit TRBD1. J gave up 3 bases and V 0 bases, and 7 bases lay outside the gene matches. The CDR3 sequence is 16 residues long. The germline CDR1 and CDR2 sequences are SEHNR and FQNEAQ (reference sequence). The CDR3 DNA reads TGTGCCAGCAGCTTAGCGCTCGTCAGGGGGAAAGAGACCCAGTACTTC. Translated: CASSLALVRGKETQYF. Using reference TRBV7-9 and TRBJ2-5 for the parts outside the CDR3, the full variable domain is DTGVSQNPRHKITKRGQNVTFRCDPISEHNRLYWYRQTLGQGPEFLTYFQNEAQLEKSRLLSDRFSAERPKGSFSTLEIQRTEQGDSAMYLCASSLALVRGKETQYFGPGTRLLVL.

This chain connects TRBV6-1 to TRBJ2-3; D not resolved. Per the germline V gene, CDR1 is MNHNS and CDR2 is SASEGT. The CDR3 is made up of 20 amino acids. V lost 2 bases, J lost 2 bases, and 26 bases lay in between. CDR3 DNA sequence: TGTGCCAGCAGTGAAACAATGATAGGTAGCCCACCCAAAGACACAGATACGCAGTATTTT. It yields the protein CASSETMIGSPPKDTDTQYF.

This clonotype was observed many times. This chain joins TRBV2 and TRBJ2-7; D is possibly TRBD2 (5 bases). Germline loops: CDR1 SNHLY, CDR2 FYNNEI. V lost 5 bases and J lost 4, with 15 bases in between. The length of the CDR3 is 14 residues. In DNA form, the CDR3 reads TGTGCCAGCAGTCCTTTCGGGGAATTATACGAGCAGTACTTC. Translating gives CASSPFGELYEQYF.

This clonotype was found many times. This chain uses TRBV7-3 with TRBJ1-5; D gene ambiguous. The V end lost 6 bases, the J end lost 0 bases, and 9 bases lay between the germline ends. The CDR3 has 14 residues. Germline values: CDR1 SGHTA, CDR2 FQGTGA. CDR3 DNA sequence: TGTGCCAGCAGTGATCCAGGTAGCAATCAGCCCCAGCATTTT. Its translation: CASSDPGSNQPQHF.

Ten or more counts support this clonotype. The chain is built from TRBV6-1 and TRBJ1-1; no firm D call. This CDR3 spans 16 amino acids. V was cut by 0 bases and J by 2 bases, with 13 bases left in between. Per the germline V gene, CDR1 is MNHNS and CDR2 is SASEGT. CDR3 sequence: CASSEAHGTFNTEAFF. For the CDR3, the DNA is TGTGCCAGCAGTGAAGCGCACGGCACATTTAACACTGAAGCTTTCTTT.

At least ten counts were recorded for this clonotype. The CDR3 loop reads CASSFGGTSGNTYNEQFF. The CDR3 DNA follows: TGTGCCAGCAGTTTCGGCGGGACTAGCGGGAATACCTACAATGAGCAGTTCTTC. The chain joins TRBV28 to TRBJ2-1, with 13 bases identical to TRBD2. Trimming removed 3 bases from V and 2 bases from J; junction bases left unmatched: 7. CDR1 is MDHEN and CDR2 is SYDVKM in the germline V gene. There are 18 residues in the CDR3.

This clonotype has at least ten counts. This chain connects TRBV11-2 to TRBJ1-1; D is undetermined. The length of the CDR3 is 14 residues. Trimming left V 1 base short and J 1 base short, with 7 bases between. The germline gives CDR1 SGHAT, CDR2 FQNNGV. Here the CDR3 reads CASSLGGGNTEAFF. Written as DNA, the CDR3 is TGTGCCAGCAGCTTAGGGGGAGGGAACACTGAAGCTTTCTTT.

Only a few counts were recorded for this clonotype. The V gene is TRBV5-1, the J gene TRBJ2-7, with 10 nucleotides matching TRBD1. V trimming: 5 bases; J trimming: 7 bases; junction bases outside the gene matches: 6. CDR1 is SGHRS, CDR2 YFSETQ, per germline. The CDR3 is 13 residues long. The CDR3 DNA follows: TGCGCCAGCAGTTGGGACAGGGGAGAAGAGCAGTACTTC. Protein sequence: CASSWDRGEEQYF.